The next 22 T cell receptor beta chains were all read from a single sample in a study of graft-versus-host responses after intestinal transplantation. Repertoires were generated with immunoSEQ multiplex PCR, while TCRdb's copy carries only in-frame clones and drops some. This table holds over 100,000 clones, roughly 93% found once. No cognate antigen is known for these TCRs. Sequenced here: unstimulated CD4+ T cells sorted from spleen or lymph node cells, sampled before intestinal transplant. The receptors were sampled from a human donor who received an intestinal transplant.

V and J are TRBV27 and TRBJ2-1; D uncertain. V lost 4 bases to trimming and J lost 0 bases, with 16 bases between them. Germline CDR1 is MNHEY and CDR2 is SMNVEV (reference sequence). The CDR3 loop spans 17 amino acids. This CDR3 reads CASSSPLILSSYNEQFF. CDR3 sequence (DNA): TGTGCCAGCAGTTCCCCCTTAATCCTAAGCTCCTACAATGAGCAGTTCTTC.

This chain joins TRBV7-3 and TRBJ2-7; D is ambiguous. CDR1 SGHTA and CDR2 FQGTGA come from the germline V gene. The CDR3 consists of 13 residues. Trimming pared 4 bases from V and 4 bases from J, leaving 11 bases between. The CDR3 here is CASSSPPFYEQYF. CDR3 coding DNA: TGTGCCAGCAGCTCCCCCCCCTTTTACGAGCAGTACTTC. Full variable domain (remainder filled in from reference TRBV7-3 and TRBJ2-7): GAGVSQTPSNKVTEKGKYVELRCDPISGHTALYWYRQSLGQGPEFLIYFQGTGAADDSGLPNDRFFAVRPEGSVSTLKIQRTERGDSAVYLCASSSPPFYEQYFGPGTRLTVT.

The chain combines TRBV19 with TRBJ2-5; D may correspond to TRBD1 or TRBD2 (5 bases each). The ends were cut back, 11 bases at V and 9 bases at J, with 19 bases in the middle. The CDR3 covers 12 residues. The V gene's germline CDR1 is LNHDA and CDR2 SQIVND (reference sequence). CDR3 DNA sequence: TGTGCCTCATCGCCCGGGGCCGGGGCCCAGTACTTC. This codes for CASSPGAGAQYF.

The chain employs TRBV7-2 and TRBJ2-3; D is unclear. CDR1 is SGHTA, CDR2 FQGNSA, per germline. CDR3 size: 15 residues. V dropped 2 bases and J dropped 4 bases, with 13 bases sitting between them. The CDR3 DNA is TGTGCCAGCAGCTTATGGGTAGGGTCCCCAGATACGCAGTATTTT. It encodes CASSLWVGSPDTQYF.

The chain has TRBV7-6 and TRBJ2-2; 9 positions agree with TRBD1. The CDR3 totals 16 residues. J was trimmed by 1 base and V by 4 bases; bases with no gene match: 4. The germline gives CDR1 SGHVS, CDR2 FNYEAQ. The DNA of the CDR3 is TGTGCCAGCAGCTCGGGGACAGGGAAGAACACCGGGGAGCTGTTTTTT. It yields the protein CASSSGTGKNTGELFF. The full variable domain, completed using reference TRBV7-6 and TRBJ2-2, is GAGVSQSPRYKVTKRGQDVALRCDPISGHVSLYWYRQALGQGPEFLTYFNYEAQQDKSGLPNDRFSAERPEGSISTLTIQRTEQRDSAMYRCASSSGTGKNTGELFFGEGSRLTVL.

The J gene is TRBJ2-7, the V gene TRBV6-5, with D possibly matching TRBD1 (5 bases). CDR3 size: 15 residues. The ends were cut back, 7 bases at V and 6 bases at J, with 22 bases in the middle. The germline V gene has CDR1 MNHEY and CDR2 SVGAGI. As DNA, the CDR3 is TGTGCCAGCACCAAAGACTCGGCAGGGTCGGGCGAGCAGTACTTC. As protein: CASTKDSAGSGEQYF.

The CDR3 spells CASSLGTGLNTEAFF. Written as DNA, the CDR3 is TGCGCCAGCAGCTTGGGGACAGGATTGAACACTGAAGCTTTCTTT. The rearrangement links TRBV5-1 to TRBJ1-1; 7 bases are a match to TRBD1. V was clipped by 0 bases and J by 0 bases; unmatched bases: 2. The CDR3 is made up of 15 amino acids. The germline CDR1 and CDR2 sequences are SGHRS and YFSETQ.

The gene calls are TRBV6-1 and TRBJ2-3; D is uncertain. CDR3 size: 16 residues. Per germline, CDR1 MNHNS and CDR2 SASEGT. The V and J ends lost 0 bases and 4 bases respectively, with 14 bases between them. The CDR3 nucleotides read TGTGCCAGCAGTGAAGCGTACCGATCCGTCGCAGATACGCAGTATTTT. Amino acid sequence: CASSEAYRSVADTQYF.

This clone was seen only once. This chain uses TRBV5-1 with TRBJ2-3, with D uncertain. The V gene lost 7 bases and the J gene lost 2 bases, with 11 bases spanning the gap. The CDR3 consists of 13 residues. CDR1 and CDR2 from the germline V gene are SGHRS and YFSETQ. DNA of the CDR3: TGCGCCAGCTACAGTTGGGACACAGATACGCAGTATTTT. As protein: CASYSWDTDTQYF.

CDR3 coding DNA: TGTGCCAGTAGTCACCGCCTAGCGGGAGTTATAGTTAGCACAGATACGCAGTATTTT. This translates into CASSHRLAGVIVSTDTQYF. The chain recombines TRBV19 with TRBJ2-3; 10 bases map to TRBD2. The CDR3 sequence is 19 residues long. The ends lost 5 bases at V and 0 bases at J; junction bases unmatched: 14. Germline CDR1 reads LNHDA; CDR2 reads SQIVND (reference sequence).

This clone has more than one count but fewer than ten. V gene TRBV6-5 combines with J gene TRBJ2-7, with a weak D call TRBD2 (5 bases). Deletions cut 1 base from V and 0 bases from J, with 7 bases between. The CDR3 totals 14 residues. The germline gives CDR1 MNHEY, CDR2 SVGAGI. The CDR3 DNA reads as TGTGCCAGCAGTTACTATGAGGGCTCCTACGAGCAGTACTTC. Its protein is CASSYYEGSYEQYF.

In its sample, this clone was seen once. The chain links TRBV6-4 to TRBJ2-3; 9 bases are a match to TRBD1. The germline V gene has CDR1 MRHNA and CDR2 SNTAGT. V trimming: 6 bases; J trimming: 6 bases; junction bases outside the gene matches: 10. This CDR3 has 15 residues. This CDR3 reads CASSRDRGSADTQYF. In nucleotides, the CDR3 is TGTGCCAGCAGCCGAGACAGGGGGTCTGCCGATACGCAGTATTTT.

The rearrangement uses TRBV2 and TRBJ1-3; no clear D. The CDR3 sequence is 14 residues long. Germline CDR1 reads SNHLY; CDR2 reads FYNNEI. V was cut by 6 bases and J by 0 bases, with 9 bases left in between. CDR3 loop: CASRQTSSGNTIYF. In nucleotides, the CDR3 is TGTGCCAGCAGGCAGACTAGCTCTGGAAACACCATATATTTT.

CDR3 region: CASSFNRGATGNTIYF. DNA for the CDR3: TGTGCCAGCAGCTTTAACAGGGGGGCCACTGGAAACACCATATATTTT. V and J are TRBV7-6 and TRBJ1-3, with TRBD1 identical over 8 bases. In germline, CDR1 is SGHVS, CDR2 FNYEAQ. This CDR3 comprises 16 residues. V dropped 3 bases and J dropped 2; count of bases not matched to a gene: 6.

The chain uses TRBV27 and TRBJ1-1; 9 bases align to TRBD1. This CDR3 has 14 amino acids. V lost 5 bases, J lost 5 bases, and 6 bases stayed unmatched. The germline V gene encodes CDR1 MNHEY and CDR2 SMNVEV (reference sequence). The DNA of the CDR3 is TGTGCCAGCAGTCGTAACAGGGGGCGAACTGAAGCTTTCTTT. Translated: CASSRNRGRTEAFF.

The chain combines TRBV25-1 with TRBJ2-7; D gene unclear. Trimming shortened V by 4 bases and J by 0 bases, and 13 bases separated the two germline ends. The CDR3 runs 15 residues. Germline CDR1 is MGHDK and CDR2 is SYGVNS. CDR3 DNA sequence: TGTGCCAGCAGTGCAGCCGGGCCCTACTCCTACGAGCAGTACTTC. It yields the protein CASSAAGPYSYEQYF.

V and J are TRBV5-1 and TRBJ2-7, with TRBD1 matching 7 bases. Looked up from germline, CDR1 is SGHRS and CDR2 is YFSETQ. This CDR3 region has 15 residues. The V gene end was trimmed by 4 bases and the J gene end by 1 base; junction bases not matched to a gene: 8. As DNA, the CDR3 is TGCGCCAGCAGCGCGACAGGGATTGGTTCCTACGAGCAGTACTTC. Its translation: CASSATGIGSYEQYF.

The chain combines TRBV7-3 with TRBJ2-7; a weak D match, TRBD2 (6 bases). Germline CDR1 and CDR2: SGHTA and FQGTGA. V shed 8 bases and J shed 3 bases, with 14 bases lying between them. The CDR3 is 13 amino acids. In DNA form, the CDR3 reads TGTGCCAGCGGGCGGGGACTGAGCTACGAGCAGTACTTC. It is translated as CASGRGLSYEQYF.

The rearrangement links TRBV27 to TRBJ2-2; TRBD2 is a possible D gene (6 bases). Germline-derived CDR1 and CDR2 are MNHEY and SMNVEV (reference sequence). The V end was cut by 2 bases, the J end by 0 bases, with 10 bases between. The length of the CDR3 is 16 residues. The CDR3 DNA sequence: TGTGCCAGCAGTTTAAGTGGGAGGACGAACACCGGGGAGCTGTTTTTT. Translating gives CASSLSGRTNTGELFF.

The genes are TRBV7-9 and TRBJ2-7; D perhaps matches TRBD2 (5 bases). Trimming left V 1 base short and J 6 bases short, with 10 bases between. Germline CDR1 and CDR2: SEHNR and FQNEAQ (reference sequence). This CDR3 has 13 residues. CDR3: CASSLEMAGEQYF. For the CDR3, the DNA is TGTGCCAGCAGCTTAGAAATGGCGGGCGAGCAGTACTTC.

J is TRBJ1-2 and V is TRBV19, with D uncertain. CDR1 is LNHDA, CDR2 SQIVND, per germline (reference sequence). The CDR3 runs 12 residues. Trimming removed 0 bases at V and 8 bases at J, with 7 bases between. Written as DNA, the CDR3 is TGTGCCAGTAGTATAGATCGGAGGGGCTACACCTTC. Encoded protein: CASSIDRRGYTF.

The chain links TRBV18 to TRBJ2-5; possible D gene TRBD2, 5 bases. The DNA end is a closer match to TRBJ2-7, so the J assignment may be wrong. The CDR3 loop spans 13 amino acids. Germline loops: CDR1 KGHSH, CDR2 LQKENI. The CDR3 bases are TGTGCCAGCTCACCCGGACTTACCTACGAGCAGTACTTC. It encodes CASSPGLTYEQYF.